Reported below is one TCR beta chain. It has no known antigen specificity. No much larger clone is present one base from it, and per-base qualities are unavailable. This entry comes from a study of blood T cell repertoires in COVID-19 (TCRdb year 2020). Study-wide context: Collaborator samples came from the United States, Italy and Spain and covered acute and convalescent phases of COVID-19. Where available, HLA class I and class II types were obtained from metadata supplied by the sample provider rather than from assay-based typing. The samples were drawn from the first 160 participants of the ongoing ImmuneRACE study and from 1,200 or so subjects provided by 6 global collaborators. Subjects who had been exposed to COVID-19, were actively infected with it, or had recovered from it provided the deeply sampled blood TCRbeta repertoires that made up the dataset. The prospective study material was composed of cDNA or gDNA derived from T cells, B-cell-depleted T cells, or PBMCs. A de-identified subject ID, COVID-19 status, age in years and sex were almost always included in the sample metadata. The repertoires were made available in a free public database intended to serve as a resource for research on the immune response to SARS-CoV-2.

The immunoSEQ Assay, a bias-controlled multiplex PCR, was used to amplify TCRbeta CDR3 regions from genomic DNA. In the original analysis: Within the assay, amplification of reference gene primers was used to estimate how many nucleated cells each sample contained. Sequence reads were collapsed and filtered to measure the absolute abundance of every unique TCRbeta CDR3 rearrangement. For each sample, productive Simpson clonality was calculated as the square root of Simpson's diversity index over productive rearrangements. The table comes from immuneACCESS by way of TCRdb, which keeps in-frame sequences with V and J called. Part of the clones is missing from these tables; in studies checked, under half for an unresolved V gene and the rest for unknown reasons. The D gene and trimming were derived from the DNA, and the V and J assignments and clone size from that table. The sample table lists roughly 250,000 clones, around 80% of them with a count of one. The ten largest clones represent under 4.5% of the sample.

The germline V gene gives CDR1 as MGHRA and CDR2 as YSYEKL. Trimming removed 4 bases from V and 0 bases from J, leaving 13 bases between the germline ends. The CDR3 holds 16 amino acids from the cysteine to the phenylalanine. CDR3 DNA is the only sequence kept; it has 48 bases, read in frame from the first base. Results the study describes overall, beyond this receptor: The quantity of clinical and demographic metadata differed by source and by participant and was supplied without curation.

Each collaborating institution followed its own protocols to collect whole blood in K2EDTA tubes. For TCRbeta analysis, collaborators shipped samples in one of three forms: frozen whole blood, isolated PBMCs, or DNA extracted from either of those sample types. The receptor was isolated from a woman between 40 and 55 years old with active or convalescent COVID-19. Sequencing was carried out using peripheral blood. This receptor chain uses TRBV4-1 and TRBJ2-1, with no reliable assignment of the D segment. The sequenced DNA is TGCGCCAGCAGCCCAGGCAGAGAAGCCTCCTACAATGAGCAGTTCTTC. The translation is CASSPGREASYNEQFF.